This TCR beta chain is from a study of control samples from healthy donors and cancer patients (dated by TCRdb to between 2020 and 2021). As concerns this clone: What antigen it recognizes has not been identified. Base qualities are not provided; no much larger clone lies one nucleotide away.

The germline V gene gives CDR1 as LGHNA and CDR2 as YNFKEQ. The germline V end is reduced by 3 bases and the J end by 8 bases; junction bases left unmatched: 9. The CDR3, cysteine through phenylalanine, is 16 amino acids long. Only the CDR3 DNA stays, 48 bases, in frame from base 1. Library creation used the immunoSEQ multiplex PCR assay. TCRdb holds this immuneACCESS table with in-frame rearrangements only. Some clones are missing; in checked studies, unresolved V genes explain under half, and the rest has no known cause. The sample table records about 94,000 clones; around 86% of these occur just once. The top ten clonotypes cover roughly 1.2% of the sample.

The rearranged segments are TRBV4-2 and TRBJ2-1, and TRBD2 aligns with 11 junction nucleotides. The sequencing input was blood. This receptor was taken from a woman in her 50s in good health. The CDR3 is CASSQVSGGARDEQFF. Read as DNA, the sequence is TGTGCCAGCAGCCAGGTTAGCGGGGGGGCCAGGGATGAGCAGTTCTTC.